This T cell receptor beta chain was recorded in a study of control samples from healthy donors and cancer patients. Libraries were prepared by immunoSEQ multiplex PCR; TCRdb keeps only in-frame clonotypes and omits some of them. Of under 130,000 clones listed, 85% to 90% are singletons. The CDR3 sequence is 16 residues long. Trimming removed 0 bases at V and 1 base at J, with 13 bases between. Germline-derived CDR1 and CDR2 are SGHDT and YYEEEE. This clone occurred once. This TCR derives from a man between 60 and 75 years old with lung cancer. Sequenced material: PBMCs. V and J are TRBV5-6 and TRBJ2-5, with no clear D. The CDR3 reads CASSLGRMGAQETQYF. For the CDR3, the DNA is TGTGCCAGCAGCTTGGGCCGGATGGGCGCCCAAGAGACCCAGTACTTC. Based on the CDR3 plus reference TRBV5-6 and TRBJ2-5, the full variable domain is DAGVTQSPTHLIKTRGQQVTLRCSPKSGHDTVSWYQQALGQGPQFIFQYYEEEERQRGNFPDRFSGHQFPNYSSELNVNALLLGDSALYLCASSLGRMGAQETQYFGPGTRLLVL.